These 11 T cell receptor beta chains came from one sample sequenced in a study of identical twins. TCRdb recomputed calls from the 5' RACE reads with MiXCR, one row per CDR3 protein. The profile shows approximately 300,000 distinct CDR3 sequences, roughly 10% of them singletons. This sample also belongs to another study, concerning yellow fever vaccine responses in identical twins.

The sequenced sample was CD8+ T cells sorted from blood. The receptors derive from a young woman in good health.

This clonotype was counted at least ten times. The V and J genes are TRBV29-1 and TRBJ2-1; D is possibly TRBD1 or TRBD2 (8 bases each). Trimming removed 2 bases at V and 3 bases at J, with 23 bases between. Germline loops: CDR1 SQVTM, CDR2 ANQGSEA. The CDR3 sequence is 18 residues long. CDR3 in DNA: TGCAGCGTTGAATACGGACAGGGACCGGGAGGGGACTACAATGAGCAGTTCTTC. It specifies CSVEYGQGPGGDYNEQFF.

The rearrangement uses TRBV9 and TRBJ2-1; TRBD2 matches at 8 bases. The CDR3 has 16 amino acids. Losses at the gene ends were 2 bases for V and 4 bases for J; bases not matched to a gene: 8. CDR1 is SGDLS and CDR2 is YYNGEE in the germline V gene. The DNA for the CDR3 is TGTGCCAGCAGCGTTGCCTCACTAGCGGAGTACAATGAGCAGTTCTTC. Amino acid sequence: CASSVASLAEYNEQFF.

CDR3 DNA sequence: TGTGCCAGCAGCCCCGGGAAGTACGAGCAGTACTTC. Translating gives CASSPGKYEQYF. J is TRBJ2-7 and V is TRBV7-6, with D perhaps matching TRBD2 (5 bases). CDR3 length equals 12 residues. Germline V gives CDR1 SGHVS, CDR2 FNYEAQ. The germline V and J ends were trimmed by 5 bases and 4 bases, with 9 bases remaining between them.

This clonotype was picked up a small number of times. This sequence joins TRBV15 and TRBJ2-5; D is uncertain. The CDR3 is 14 residues long. The V end was cut by 3 bases, the J end by 6 bases, with 14 bases between. In germline, CDR1 is LNHNV, CDR2 YYDKDF (reference sequence). The CDR3 protein is CATSRSAAPQTQYF. The CDR3 DNA reads TGTGCCACCAGCAGGTCTGCGGCTCCTCAGACCCAGTACTTC.

This chain links TRBV5-1 with TRBJ2-7; D might be TRBD2 (6 bases). The CDR3 is 14 residues long. CDR1 is SGHRS, CDR2 YFSETQ, per germline. Trimming took 0 bases from V and 0 from J, leaving 7 bases between them. For the CDR3, the DNA is TGCGCCAGCAGCTTGGGGGAGGCCTCCTACGAGCAGTACTTC. It yields the protein CASSLGEASYEQYF.

The table lists this clonotype with many counts. The chain uses TRBV27 and TRBJ1-1; no firm D call. V was shortened by 1 base and J by 4 bases, with 10 bases between the two germline ends. Per germline, CDR1 MNHEY and CDR2 SMNVEV (reference sequence). The CDR3 is 14 residues long. Here the CDR3 reads CASSLFRTSTEAFF. CDR3 nucleotides: TGTGCCAGCAGTTTATTCAGGACGAGCACTGAAGCTTTCTTT.

This clonotype was seen repeatedly, ten times or more. The chain joins TRBV30 to TRBJ1-1; no reliable D call. V shed 3 bases and J shed 4 bases, with 9 bases lying between them. CDR3 length: 12 residues. Germline V CDR1 and CDR2: GTSNPN, SVGIG (reference sequence). CDR3 sequence reads: CAWRSETTEAFF. The CDR3 region has the DNA TGTGCCTGGAGGTCTGAGACCACTGAAGCTTTCTTT.

This CDR3 reads CASSLDPRLAEDQETQYF. Here the CDR3 DNA reads TGTGCCAGCAGCTTAGACCCCAGGCTAGCGGAGGACCAAGAGACCCAGTACTTC. This chain uses TRBV7-8 with TRBJ2-5, with TRBD2 matching 7 bases. The CDR3 covers 18 residues. Per the germline V gene, CDR1 is SGHVS and CDR2 is FQNEAQ. With 1 base clipped from V and 0 bases from J, the junction kept 11 bases outside the gene matches.

This clonotype has just a few counts. Here the CDR3 reads CASGTGLHEQYF. The CDR3 nucleotides are TGTGCCAGCGGGACAGGGTTGCACGAGCAGTACTTC. The chain combines TRBV27 with TRBJ2-7, with 9 bases aligning to TRBD1. Germline assignment: CDR1 MNHEY and CDR2 SMNVEV (reference sequence). This CDR3 region has 12 residues. Losses at the gene ends were 8 bases for V and 5 bases for J; bases not matched to a gene: 4.

The table lists this clonotype with many counts. The chain combines TRBV7-9 with TRBJ2-7; maybe TRBD1 (5 bases). Germline CDR1 is SEHNR and CDR2 is FQNEAQ (reference sequence). Trimming pared 8 bases from V and 4 bases from J, leaving 45 bases between. This CDR3 has 23 residues. CDR3 amino acids: CASATVRPTFEFLQAPKRYEQYF. The CDR3 nucleotides read TGTGCCAGCGCAACAGTGAGACCAACGTTTGAATTCTTACAGGCTCCCAAGAGGTACGAGCAGTACTTC. Using reference TRBV7-9 and TRBJ2-7 for the parts outside the CDR3, the full variable domain is DTGVSQNPRHKITKRGQNVTFRCDPISEHNRLYWYRQTLGQGPEFLTYFQNEAQLEKSRLLSDRFSAERPKGSFSTLEIQRTEQGDSAMYLCASATVRPTFEFLQAPKRYEQYFGPGTRLTVT.

This chain links TRBV20-1 with TRBJ2-5; TRBD2 matches 7 bases. The CDR3 is 13 amino acids. Germline loops: CDR1 DFQATT, CDR2 SNEGSKA (reference sequence). The junction had 7 bases not matched to a gene; V was cut back by 2 bases and J by 7 bases. This CDR3 reads CSARWASGGTQYF. The CDR3 DNA is TGCAGTGCTAGATGGGCTAGCGGCGGGACCCAGTACTTC.